This TCR beta chain came from a study of regulatory T cells in long-lasting Graves disease. Findings and caveats of the study: Newly diagnosed Graves' patients exceeded persistent ones in TCR diversity.

This clonotype showed up many times. What it binds is unknown. This sample's time point: newly diagnosed GD, antithyroid drugs for less than 3 months. From RNA extracted from PBMCs, the TCR library was made. This CDR3 is built from 14 residues. CDR1 is WNHNN, CDR2 SYGVQD, per germline (reference sequence). V was clipped by 3 bases and J by 4 bases, with 9 bases between them. Libraries of TCR beta came from iRepertoire HTBI primers plus Arm-PCR of CDR3 regions. TCRdb recomputed calls from the multiplex PCR reads with MiXCR, one row per CDR3 protein. The sample carries about 450,000 distinct CDR3 sequences, 11% to 15% recorded once. The same sample was also studied in work on T cells in Graves' hyperthyroidism and ophthalmopathy. From that paper: Researchers defined stable Graves' hyperthyroidism as no ophthalmopathy progression within 18 months.

The chain uses TRBV10-1 and TRBJ2-2; D call uncertain. The sequencing here drew on peripheral blood mononuclear cells (PBMCs), taken at new diagnosis, from a patient treated with antithyroid drugs. This receptor was obtained from a woman aged 45-59 years with Graves disease. CDR3 in DNA: TGCGCCAGCAGTGACCGGGTTGGCACCGGGGAGCTGTTTTTT. This codes for CASSDRVGTGELFF.